What follows is one TCR beta chain and its context. The treatment denotes: oral pan-JAK inhibitor, 5-10 mg twice daily. Patients with alopecia areata provided lesional scalp punch biopsies as well as peripheral blood. The data stem from a study of CD8+ T cells in alopecia areata. RNA extraction and reverse transcription yielded cDNA as sequencing template. The method was immunoSEQ multiplex PCR; TCRdb's version includes in-frame clones alone and lacks a portion of them. Of 4,400 or so clones in the sample, roughly 66% were seen once. In germline, CDR1 is MDHEN, CDR2 SYDVKM. The CDR3 covers 16 residues. Unmatched junction bases numbered 10, after V lost 5 bases and J lost 3 bases.

The sequence was collected from a human donor with alopecia areata. The material sequenced was skin, taken at roughly week 36, from a patient treated with tofacitinib. The J gene is TRBJ1-5, the V gene TRBV28; 7 bases map to TRBD1. Written as DNA, the CDR3 is TGTGCCAGCAGTCAAAGACAGGGCGGGAACAATCAGCCCCAGCATTTT. Its protein is CASSQRQGGNNQPQHF.